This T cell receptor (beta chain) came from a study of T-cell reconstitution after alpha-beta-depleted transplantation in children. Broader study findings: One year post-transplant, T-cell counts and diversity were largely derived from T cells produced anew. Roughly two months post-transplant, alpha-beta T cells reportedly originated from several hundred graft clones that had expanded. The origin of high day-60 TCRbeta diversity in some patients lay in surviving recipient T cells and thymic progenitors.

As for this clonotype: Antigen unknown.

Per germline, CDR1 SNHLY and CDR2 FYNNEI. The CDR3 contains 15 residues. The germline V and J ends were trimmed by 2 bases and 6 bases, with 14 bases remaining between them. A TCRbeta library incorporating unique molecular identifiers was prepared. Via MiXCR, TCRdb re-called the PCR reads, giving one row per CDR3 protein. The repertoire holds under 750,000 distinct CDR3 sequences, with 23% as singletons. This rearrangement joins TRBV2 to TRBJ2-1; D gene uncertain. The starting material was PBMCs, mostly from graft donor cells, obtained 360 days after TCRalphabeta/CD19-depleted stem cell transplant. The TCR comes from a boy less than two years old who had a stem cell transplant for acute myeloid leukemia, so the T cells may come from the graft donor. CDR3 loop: CASSESKSNINEQFF. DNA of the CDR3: TGTGCCAGCAGTGAATCTAAATCAAATATCAATGAGCAGTTCTTC. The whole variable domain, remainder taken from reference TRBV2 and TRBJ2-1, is EPEVTQTPSHQVTQMGQEVILRCVPISNHLYFYWYRQILGQKVEFLVSFYNNEISEKSEIFDDQFSVERPDGSNFTLKIRSTKLEDSAMYFCASSESKSNINEQFFGPGTRLTVL.